A selection of T cell receptor beta chains follows, all from one sample in a study of beta chain features in type 1 diabetes. The data were produced by immunoSEQ multiplex PCR, yet TCRdb's version contains in-frame clones alone and is incomplete. Of a few hundred thousand clones detected, less than 15% appear once; the ten largest clones hold 0.019%. The source material was naive CD4+ T cells from blood. The receptor source for this set is a woman aged 18-35 years in good health. Both conserved end residues are part of each CDR3. The D gene is left open where the match is weak.

d_call	v_call	j_call	cdr3_aa
.	TRBV30	TRBJ1-5	CAWSRSEAQPQHF
.	TRBV29-1	TRBJ2-5	CSGGPRETQYF
TRBD1	TRBV30	TRBJ1-5	CAWSVQGAGQPQHF
.	TRBV6-6	TRBJ1-1	CASSYRQAVSAFF
.	TRBV18	TRBJ1-2	CASSPRSGDGYTF
.	TRBV7-9	TRBJ2-1	CASSPPPSSYNEQFF
TRBD1	TRBV29-1	TRBJ1-1	CSVGQGRNTEAFF
.	TRBV15	TRBJ1-1	CATSRDYGGNTEAFF
.	TRBV30	TRBJ2-3	CAWSLGSTDTQYF
.	TRBV9	TRBJ2-3	CASSAAPGTDTQYF
TRBD1	TRBV7-6	TRBJ2-1	CASSLGQGIWNEQFF
TRBD2	TRBV6-1	TRBJ2-5	CASLTVAGETQYF
TRBD2	TRBV9	TRBJ2-1	CASSTHQGLAGDSSYNEQFF
.	TRBV19	TRBJ2-7	CASSTIGSSDEQYF
.	TRBV5-6	TRBJ1-1	CASSLDTGTEAFF
TRBD2	TRBV7-2	TRBJ2-7	CASSLGLAGDSRSYEQYF
TRBD2	TRBV5-1	TRBJ2-1	CASSPGGSNNEQFF
.	TRBV4-1	TRBJ2-4	CASRDIPGPTKNIQYF
.	TRBV4-2	TRBJ2-6	CASRERGSGANVLTF
TRBD1	TRBV30	TRBJ1-5	CAWSIGQGGRQPQHF
TRBD2	TRBV11-2	TRBJ2-7	CASSPWGGVRYEQYF
.	TRBV18	TRBJ2-7	CASSLSGATWYEQYF
TRBD1	TRBV7-9	TRBJ1-2	CASTTGNYGYTF